This TCR beta chain came from a study of blood T cell repertoires in COVID-19. The protocol was immunoSEQ multiplex PCR, while the TCRdb copy is restricted to in-frame clones and leaves out a portion. The sample has about 160,000 clones; about 91% are singletons. The J segment lost 5 bases and the V segment lost 4 bases, leaving 6 bases of the junction unmatched. Germline CDR1 is SEHNR and CDR2 is FQNEAQ (reference sequence). CDR3 length: 16 amino acids. Material for sequencing was peripheral blood. The sequence was obtained from a woman aged 55-70 years who had recovered from COVID-19. This chain joins TRBV7-9 and TRBJ2-3; 13 positions agree with TRBD2. The CDR3 DNA reads TGTGCCAGCAGCTCGGGACTAGCGGGGTTGGTAGATACGCAGTATTTT. Residues: CASSSGLAGLVDTQYF.